Listed below are T cell receptor beta chains from one sample, sequenced in a study of blood T cell repertoires in COVID-19. This table comes from immunoSEQ multiplex PCR, and its TCRdb copy is limited to in-frame clones, with some not included. The sample contains fewer than 200,000 clones, 70% to 90% of which appear only once. Input material: PBMCs or T cells enriched from blood (not recorded which). These receptors all stem from a woman aged 45-65 years who had recovered from COVID-19. Each CDR3 is given with its conserved first and last residue. The D gene is left open where the match is weak. Clone size is shown for a subset of rows, as once, few, many or a class of expanded clone.

CDR3 DNA,CDR3 protein,J gene,V gene,D gene,CDR3 length,clone size
TGTGCCTGGAGTGTACGACGGGGAGGGGATACGCAGTATTTT,CAWSVRRGGDTQYF,TRBJ2-3,TRBV30,TRBD2,14,-
TGCGCCAGCAGCATACGCGACAGGGCTGGCTACACCTTC,CASSIRDRAGYTF,TRBJ1-2,TRBV5-1,TRBD1,13,-
TGTGCCAGCAGTAGGACAGGGGACGATGAAAAACTGTTTTTT,CASSRTGDDEKLFF,TRBJ1-4,TRBV6-6,TRBD1,14,-
TGTGCCAGCAGACGCCAACCTAGCGGGAGGGACCCCGGGGAGCTGTTTTTT,CASRRQPSGRDPGELFF,TRBJ2-2,TRBV5-4,TRBD2,17,-
TGTGCCAGCAGCTTAACTGGGAGAAATCAGCCCCAGCATTTT,CASSLTGRNQPQHF,TRBJ1-5,TRBV7-9,-,14,-
TGTGCCAGCAGTGACTCGAGAAGGGGAGGAGGCTACACCTTC,CASSDSRRGGGYTF,TRBJ1-2,TRBV6-4,-,14,-
TGTGCCAGCAGTGGGATCGGGCAGGGCTCCGAAGCTTTCTTT,CASSGIGQGSEAFF,TRBJ1-1,TRBV25-1,-,14,-
TGTGCCAGCACCCCCAGCTGGCTGGGCTCCTATGGCTACACCTTC,CASTPSWLGSYGYTF,TRBJ1-2,TRBV6-5,-,15,once
TGCGCCAGCAGCTTGGCGAGGGAGAGCACAGATACGCAGTATTTT,CASSLARESTDTQYF,TRBJ2-3,TRBV5-1,-,15,-
TGTGCCAGCAGCTCCGATTCACCCCTCCACTTT,CASSSDSPLHF,TRBJ1-6,TRBV7-2,-,11,-
TGCGCCAGCAGCCCGGGCAGGGGGTACACTGAAGCTTTCTTT,CASSPGRGYTEAFF,TRBJ1-1,TRBV5-1,TRBD1,14,-
TGTGCCAGCAGCCCGGGACAGGGAAGGAACACTGAAGCTTTCTTT,CASSPGQGRNTEAFF,TRBJ1-1,TRBV7-9,TRBD1,15,-
TGTGCCAGCAGCTTTGGGCCGGGGGGGACCCAGTACTTC,CASSFGPGGTQYF,TRBJ2-5,TRBV7-9,TRBD2,13,-